This TCR beta chain was captured in a study of Graves' ophthalmopathy and Graves' hyperthyroidism (dated by TCRdb to the late 2010s). Background on the whole study: Peripheral blood was collected at initial diagnosis, before any treatment. The study used TCR beta repertoire signatures to distinguish Graves' ophthalmopathy from Graves' hyperthyroidism and to predict progression to ophthalmopathy. In total, 135 blood samples were TCR-sequenced: approximately 40 ophthalmopathy, around 75 hyperthyroidism and around 17 hyperthyroidism-to-ophthalmopathy patients. A discovery set of 90 to 100 patients (around 45 ophthalmopathy, around 57 stable hyperthyroidism) was enrolled to explore V-J signatures distinguishing ophthalmopathy from hyperthyroidism. For independent validation, a separate cohort was made up of about 18 hyperthyroidism patients plus 17 patients who later progressed from hyperthyroidism to ophthalmopathy. In a handful of hyperthyroidism patients, the T-cell repertoires found in thyroid tissue were compared with those found in blood. Once sampling was done, hyperthyroidism patients were given methimazole at a starting dose of 30 mg daily, while ophthalmopathy patients were given high-dose intravenous methylprednisolone. Here is what the overall study found, with its caveats: Most expanded thyroid clonotypes with a frequency above 0.001 also appeared in blood, which suggests that blood repertoires may reflect the immune response in the thyroid. In cross-validation, the 13-signature model distinguished ophthalmopathy from stable hyperthyroidism with approximately 88% sensitivity and roughly 81% specificity, and in the test set the corresponding values were about 80% and 75%. In validation, the model predicted ophthalmopathy progression with about 71% sensitivity and around 72% specificity; roughly eleven predicted patients were CT-confirmed with GO in a median of about 6.1 months. No statistical method was used to predetermine the sample size, and group allocation was not hidden from the investigators.

With respect to this clonotype: Its antigen is not yet known. Base quality data are lacking; no much larger clone is found one base away.

Including cysteine and phenylalanine, the CDR3 has 14 amino acids. Here the CDR3 DNA is all that survives: 42 bases in frame from base 1. Based on the germline V gene, the CDR1 and CDR2 sequences are SGHRS and YFSETQ. V is pared back by 6 bases and J by 4 bases, with 17 bases lying between the germline termini. TCR beta CDR3 regions were amplified from RNA transcripts for repertoire sequencing. The first round of RT-PCR was done with HTBI primers and the Qiagen OneStep RT-PCR kit, and was followed by a second round of multiplex PCR, then size selection and purification. Libraries were sequenced paired-end with 100 bp reads on an Illumina HiSeq2000. Per the authors' processing: SOAPnuke was used to process the reads, throwing out any read that had adapters, had uncalled bases, had a mean Phred below 15, or lacked an exact constant-primer or identifier match. COPE v1.2.5 was used to merge high-quality paired reads. Each unique nucleotide sequence was defined as a clonotype, and clonotypes were aligned to IMGT TRB V, D and J references with MiTCR v1.1. The analysis was limited to V-J combinations with a frequency above 0.0001, which together covered about 99% of repertoires. A TCR clonal expansion and chaos score per V-J combination was defined as the ratio of F50 clonal expansion to chaos observed in the TCRdist matrix. Welch's t-statistics and random forest were used to narrow the features down to about twelve V-J combinations, which were then fed into a naive Bayes classifier. The Morisita-Horn index was used to measure how similar the thyroid and blood repertoires were. In TCRdb, the public reads were trimmed at Q25 with fastp and aligned with MiXCR, with productive beta chains retained. Merged by CDR3 protein, the rows form single entries marked with the most common genes and DNA. TCRdb, not the authors, supplied the V and J calls. The sample includes 200,000 to 300,000 distinct CDR3 sequences, with 45% observed a single time. Together, the top ten hold more than 45% of the sample.

Patients with ophthalmopathy had moderately to severely active disease, with a Clinical Activity Score of 3 or more, a NOSPECS grade of 4 or more, and a disease duration of less than 3 months. Patients with other autoimmune diseases, uncontrolled infections, pregnancy or lactation were excluded from the study. Diagnosis was based on clinical symptoms, serum thyroxine, TRAb, thyroid ultrasound and orbital computed tomography. PBMCs were isolated from around 10 ml of fresh peripheral blood by Ficoll-Paque density gradient centrifugation. Total RNA was extracted using Trizol reagent, and RNA quality was checked on an Agilent 2100 Bioanalyzer.

The chain links TRBV5-1 with TRBJ2-7; tentative D gene TRBD1, with 5 bases matching. The sequence derives from an adult man with Graves' ophthalmopathy. Sequencing used peripheral blood. The DNA reads as follows: TGCGCCAGCACAGCCGAGACAGAACTATACGAGCAGTACTTC. Translated, this is CASTAETELYEQYF.